Sequencing of this T cell receptor beta chain was carried out in a study of T-cell reconstitution after alpha-beta-depleted transplantation in children listed by TCRdb under 2016. In terms of the full investigation: T-cell immune reconstitution after TCRalphabeta/CD19-depleted allogeneic hematopoietic cell transplantation in children was quantitatively tracked in the study by means of TCR repertoire profiling. The research as a whole found: In some patients, high TCRbeta diversity at day 60 was attributed to recipient T cells and intrathymic progenitors that had survived conditioning. Hyperexpanded clone frequencies declined over subsequent months; after one year, T-cell counts and TCRbeta diversity were mostly attributed to newly produced T cells. About two months after transplant, the apparently early recovery of alphabetaT-cell counts reportedly depended on just several hundred clones that had expanded rapidly and came from non-depleted graft cells.

The treatment or condition label, as the study defines it: allogeneic hematopoietic cell transplantation with graft depleted of TCRalphabeta T cells and CD19 B cells. The children who served as transplant recipients had been given grafts of TCRalphabeta/CD19-depleted allogeneic hematopoietic cells. Regarding this clonotype: Its antigen specificity is not known. Per-base qualities were not stored, and no clone one base away is much larger.

Libraries came from PCR. TCRdb records Illumina HiSeq 2500 as the sequencer. TCR libraries were prepared with molecular barcoding, using unique molecular identifiers to normalize TCRbeta repertoire quantification. The public reads were quality trimmed at Q25 with fastp and then assembled into clones with MiXCR by TCRdb, keeping productive beta chains. For every CDR3 protein sequence, its rows merge into one entry that carries the most common genes and DNA. The sample contains hundreds of thousands of distinct CDR3 sequences, approximately 15% of them found a single time. Approximately 5% of the sample belongs to the ten largest clones. At the junction V is shortened by 4 bases and J by 5 bases, with 19 bases in between. CDR1 SGHNT and CDR2 YYREEE are derived from the germline V gene (reference sequence). Inclusive of the bounding cysteine and phenylalanine, the CDR3 is 16 residues long. Kept here is only the CDR3 DNA, which spans 48 bases and is read in frame from base 1.

Source: PBMCs, mostly from graft donor cells, taken 360 days after TCRalphabeta/CD19-depleted stem cell transplant. The chain was built from TRBV5-4 and TRBJ2-1, with a tentative D gene TRBD1 over 6 matching bases. The TCR was taken from a male patient under 18 who had a stem cell transplant for acute lymphoblastic leukemia, so the T cells may come from the graft donor. The bases read TGTGCCAGCAGCCCGCGGTTTAGGGGGTATAACAATGAGCAGTTCTTC. This codes for CASSPRFRGYNNEQFF.